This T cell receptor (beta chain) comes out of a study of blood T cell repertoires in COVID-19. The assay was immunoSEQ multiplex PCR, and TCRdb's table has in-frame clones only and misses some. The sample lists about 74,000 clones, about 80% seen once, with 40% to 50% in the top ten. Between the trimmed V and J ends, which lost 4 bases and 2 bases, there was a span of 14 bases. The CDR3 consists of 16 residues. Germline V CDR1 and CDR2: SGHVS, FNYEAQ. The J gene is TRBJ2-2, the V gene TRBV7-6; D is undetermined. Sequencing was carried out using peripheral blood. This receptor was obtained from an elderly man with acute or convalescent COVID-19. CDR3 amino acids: CASSSEPRGNTGELFF. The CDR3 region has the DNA TGTGCCAGCAGCTCGGAACCCCGCGGAAACACCGGGGAGCTGTTTTTT. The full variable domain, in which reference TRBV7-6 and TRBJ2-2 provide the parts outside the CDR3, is GAGVSQSPRYKVTKRGQDVALRCDPISGHVSLYWYRQALGQGPEFLTYFNYEAQQDKSGLPNDRFSAERPEGSISTLTIQRTEQRDSAMYRCASSSEPRGNTGELFFGEGSRLTVL.